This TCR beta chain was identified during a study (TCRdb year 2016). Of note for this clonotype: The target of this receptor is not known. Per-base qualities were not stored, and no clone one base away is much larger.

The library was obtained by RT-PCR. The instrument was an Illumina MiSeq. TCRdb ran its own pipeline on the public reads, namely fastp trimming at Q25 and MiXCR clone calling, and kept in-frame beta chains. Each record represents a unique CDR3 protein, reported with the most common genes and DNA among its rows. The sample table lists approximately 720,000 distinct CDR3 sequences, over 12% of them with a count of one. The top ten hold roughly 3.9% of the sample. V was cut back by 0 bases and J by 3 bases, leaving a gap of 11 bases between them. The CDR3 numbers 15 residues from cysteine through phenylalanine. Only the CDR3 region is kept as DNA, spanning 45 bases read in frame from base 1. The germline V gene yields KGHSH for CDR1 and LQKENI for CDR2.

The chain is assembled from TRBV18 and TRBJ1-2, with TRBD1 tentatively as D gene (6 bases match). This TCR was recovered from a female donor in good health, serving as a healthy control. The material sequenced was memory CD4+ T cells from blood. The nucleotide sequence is TGTGCCAGCTCACCACCAACAGGGCCGGACTATGGCTACACCTTC. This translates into CASSPPTGPDYGYTF.